The 31 T cell receptor beta chains in this list originate from one sample, sequenced in a study of cytomegalovirus exposure and HLA in healthy donors. 60 Vbeta and 13 Jbeta primers were used in PCR. The data were produced by immunoSEQ multiplex PCR, yet TCRdb's version contains in-frame clones alone and is incomplete. The sample records about 140,000 clones, roughly four fifths being singletons. The sequencing sample was made of PBMCs. These receptors all stem from a woman aged 40 to 50 in good health and CMV-seronegative.

J is TRBJ1-4 and V is TRBV10-3, with a possible D match to TRBD1 (6 bases). The CDR3 has 19 amino acids. Germline lookup yields CDR1 ENHRY and CDR2 SYGVKD. The V end lost 3 bases, the J end lost 3 bases, and 23 bases lay between the germline ends. The CDR3 region is CAISELTILSGESNEKLFF. DNA for the CDR3: TGTGCCATCAGTGAATTGACGATACTCTCAGGGGAATCTAATGAAAAACTGTTTTTT.

This clone has a handful of counts. CDR3 sequence (DNA): TGTGCCAGCAGCCCGACAGGGGCCTCCTATAATTCACCCCTCCACTTT. It translates to CASSPTGASYNSPLHF. This chain connects TRBV7-8 to TRBJ1-6, with 8 bases fitting TRBD1. CDR1 is SGHVS and CDR2 is FQNEAQ in the germline V gene. V shed 5 bases, J shed 0 bases, and the junction held 3 bases outside the gene matches. CDR3 length: 16 amino acids.

The rearrangement uses TRBV5-5 and TRBJ2-5; 9 bases line up with TRBD1. Germline V gives CDR1 SGHKS, CDR2 YYEKEE (reference sequence). The CDR3 has 16 amino acids. V lost 3 bases and J lost 4; bases outside the gene matches: 10. The CDR3 DNA follows: TGTGCCAGCAGCTCCCGGACAGGGGACTCTGGAGAGACCCAGTACTTC. Encoded protein: CASSSRTGDSGETQYF.

V gene TRBV19 combines with J gene TRBJ1-4, with D unclear. V dropped 5 bases and J dropped 7 bases, with 17 bases sitting between them. This CDR3 has 15 amino acids. Germline V lookup: CDR1 LNHDA, CDR2 SQIVND (reference sequence). The CDR3 loop is CASSPTLRASEKLFF. In DNA form, the CDR3 reads TGTGCCAGTAGTCCAACTTTGAGGGCCAGTGAAAAACTGTTTTTT.

V usage is TRBV4-2 and J usage is TRBJ1-4, with D unclear. From germline, CDR1 is LGHNA and CDR2 YNFKEQ. This CDR3 contains 15 residues. The V end was cut by 0 bases, the J end by 3 bases, with 8 bases between. The CDR3 spells CASSQDRVSNEKLFF. For the CDR3, the DNA is TGTGCCAGCAGCCAAGATCGAGTGTCTAATGAAAAACTGTTTTTT.

This chain links TRBV6-5 with TRBJ1-2, with D possibly matching TRBD1 (5 bases). Looked up from germline, CDR1 is MNHEY and CDR2 is SVGAGI. The CDR3 covers 13 residues. Trimming cost V 5 bases and J 5 bases, with 12 bases left between them. CDR3 loop: CASSPGGGYGYTF. The CDR3 DNA sequence: TGTGCCAGCAGTCCTGGGGGGGGGTATGGCTACACCTTC.

This rearrangement joins TRBV28 to TRBJ1-5, with D possibly being TRBD1 (5 bases). The CDR3 runs to 14 residues. Germline V gene data show CDR1 as MDHEN and CDR2 as SYDVKM. Trimming took off 2 bases at V and 7 bases at J, with 12 bases between the two ends. This CDR3 is CASSLVAGDQPQHF. Here the CDR3 DNA reads TGTGCCAGCAGTTTAGTTGCGGGGGACCAGCCCCAGCATTTT.

This clone showed up just a few times. V and J are TRBV10-3 and TRBJ2-1; TRBD2 matches 10 bases. Trimming took 2 bases from V and 1 from J; bases not matched to a gene: 2. The CDR3 length is 16 residues. The germline gives CDR1 ENHRY, CDR2 SYGVKD. The CDR3 coding sequence is TGTGCCATCAGTGAGCGGACTAGCGGATCCTACAATGAGCAGTTCTTC. This translates into CAISERTSGSYNEQFF.

The CDR3 protein is CASSQVTSGARDEQFF. In nucleotides, the CDR3 is TGTGCCAGCAGCCAAGTTACTAGCGGGGCTCGGGATGAGCAGTTCTTC. The chain uses TRBV4-2 and TRBJ2-1; TRBD2 agrees at 10 bases. The CDR3 has 16 residues. The V gene's germline CDR1 is LGHNA and CDR2 YNFKEQ. The junction had 8 bases not matched to a gene; V was cut back by 1 base and J by 8 bases.

The J gene is TRBJ1-5, the V gene TRBV29-1; D perhaps matches TRBD1 (5 bases). Deletions cut 6 bases from V and 4 bases from J, with 13 bases between. This CDR3 is built from 13 residues. In germline, CDR1 is SQVTM, CDR2 ANQGSEA. The CDR3 DNA reads TGCAGCGTCGCGGACAACCAGAATCAGCCCCAGCATTTT. It encodes CSVADNQNQPQHF.

The rearrangement uses TRBV13 and TRBJ2-5; no reliable D call. Looked up from germline, CDR1 is PRHDT and CDR2 is FYEKMQ (reference sequence). CDR3 size: 13 residues. The germline V and J ends were trimmed by 1 base and 3 bases, with 6 bases remaining between them. Here the CDR3 reads CASSLEPEETQYF. The CDR3 DNA is TGTGCCAGCAGCTTAGAACCAGAAGAGACCCAGTACTTC.

The chain has TRBV6-6 and TRBJ2-5; 11 bases are a match to TRBD2. With V trimmed by 7 bases and J by 3 bases, 1 base remained unmatched. Germline V gene data show CDR1 as MNHNY and CDR2 as SVGAGI (reference sequence). The CDR3 runs 13 residues. The CDR3 DNA reads TGTGCCAGCACACTAGCGGGGGAAGAGACCCAGTACTTC. This encodes CASTLAGEETQYF.

This chain connects TRBV7-8 to TRBJ2-5, with 9 bases fitting TRBD1. Trimming at V came to 5 bases and at J to 5 bases, leaving 21 bases not matched to a gene. Germline V gene lookup returns CDR1 SGHVS and CDR2 FQNEAQ. This CDR3 region has 19 residues. In DNA, the CDR3 is TGTGCCAGCAGCCACTCACCTACTCCACAGGGGGCTTGGGTGGAGACCCAGTACTTC. This encodes CASSHSPTPQGAWVETQYF.

The V gene is TRBV18, the J gene TRBJ1-4; 7 bases are a match to TRBD1. J was trimmed by 3 bases and V by 6 bases; bases with no gene match: 1. This CDR3 is 13 amino acids long. The germline gives CDR1 KGHSH, CDR2 LQKENI. Here the CDR3 reads CASSGQPNEKLFF. CDR3 DNA sequence: TGTGCCAGCTCGGGACAGCCTAATGAAAAACTGTTTTTT.

The CDR3 nucleotides are TGTGCCAGCTCACCAAGCTCAGGGCACGCCGGGGAGCTGTTTTTT. This sequence encodes CASSPSSGHAGELFF. The rearrangement uses TRBV18 and TRBJ2-2; tentative D call: TRBD1 (5 bases). Germline V gene lookup returns CDR1 KGHSH and CDR2 LQKENI. Deletions cut 2 bases from V and 6 bases from J, with 13 bases between. The CDR3 spans 15 residues.

This clone was observed a single time. V and J are TRBV2 and TRBJ2-3; 11 nucleotides line up with TRBD2. Germline-derived CDR1 and CDR2 are SNHLY and FYNNEI. The CDR3 length is 15 residues. V dropped 1 base and J dropped 7; count of bases not matched to a gene: 4. CDR3 sequence: CASSEDSGGANTQYF. CDR3 bases: TGTGCCAGCAGTGAAGATAGCGGGGGGGCAAATACGCAGTATTTT. Filled out from reference TRBV2 and TRBJ2-3, the complete variable domain reads EPEVTQTPSHQVTQMGQEVILRCVPISNHLYFYWYRQILGQKVEFLVSFYNNEISEKSEIFDDQFSVERPDGSNFTLKIRSTKLEDSAMYFCASSEDSGGANTQYFGPGTRLTVL.

The rearrangement uses TRBV7-8 and TRBJ1-3; D unclear. The germline gives CDR1 SGHVS, CDR2 FQNEAQ. V was trimmed by 4 bases and J by 0 bases, leaving 16 bases between them. The CDR3 has 17 amino acids. CDR3 loop: CASSSMTGSISGNTIYF. CDR3 DNA: TGTGCCAGCAGCTCCATGACCGGGAGCATCTCTGGAAACACCATATATTTT.

This clone was counted between two and nine times. The genes are TRBV27 and TRBJ1-1; D unresolved. The CDR3 has 13 amino acids. Deletions cut 3 bases from V and 4 bases from J, with 9 bases between. Germline assignment: CDR1 MNHEY and CDR2 SMNVEV (reference sequence). The chain's CDR3 is CASSLGQFTEAFF. CDR3 coding DNA: TGTGCCAGCAGTTTGGGCCAGTTCACTGAAGCTTTCTTT.

This clone was detected a few times. The gene calls are TRBV7-9 and TRBJ1-1; D is possibly TRBD1 (6 bases). The CDR3 is 14 amino acids. The V end lost 2 bases, the J end lost 4 bases, and 11 bases lay between the germline ends. Germline V gives CDR1 SEHNR, CDR2 FQNEAQ (reference sequence). The CDR3 nucleotides are TGTGCCAGCAGCTTAACAGGGTTTTCCACTGAAGCTTTCTTT. Its protein product is CASSLTGFSTEAFF. Using reference TRBV7-9 and TRBJ1-1 for the parts outside the CDR3, the full variable domain is DTGVSQNPRHKITKRGQNVTFRCDPISEHNRLYWYRQTLGQGPEFLTYFQNEAQLEKSRLLSDRFSAERPKGSFSTLEIQRTEQGDSAMYLCASSLTGFSTEAFFGQGTRLTVV.

This clone has more than one count but fewer than ten. The J gene is TRBJ1-1, the V gene TRBV29-1, with 7 bases fitting TRBD1. Germline V gene data show CDR1 as SQVTM and CDR2 as ANQGSEA. The CDR3 totals 12 residues. With 4 bases clipped from V and 5 bases from J, the junction kept 4 bases outside the gene matches. The CDR3 bases are TGCAGCGTTGGAGGGACAGTAACTGAAGCTTTCTTT. Encoded protein: CSVGGTVTEAFF.

V is TRBV19 and J is TRBJ2-3, with D maybe TRBD2 (6 bases). The CDR3 is made up of 15 amino acids. Germline assignment: CDR1 LNHDA and CDR2 SQIVND (reference sequence). V was shortened by 5 bases and J by 2 bases, with 14 bases between the two germline ends. CDR3 sequence reads: CASSADSGHTDTQYF. The CDR3 DNA follows: TGTGCCAGTAGTGCAGATAGCGGACACACAGATACGCAGTATTTT.

The chain links TRBV7-9 to TRBJ1-5; TRBD1 matches 10 bases. Germline-derived CDR1 and CDR2 are SEHNR and FQNEAQ (reference sequence). After removal of 4 bases from V and 4 bases from J, the junction contained 10 bases not matched to a gene. The CDR3 is made up of 17 amino acids. CDR3 residues: CASSSYRDRGANQPQHF. The CDR3 DNA follows: TGTGCCAGCAGCTCCTACCGGGACAGGGGCGCTAATCAGCCCCAGCATTTT.

The chain joins TRBV6-1 to TRBJ2-7; 7 bases line up with TRBD2. CDR1 and CDR2 from the germline V gene are MNHNS and SASEGT. The CDR3 has 15 amino acids. V was pared by 0 bases and J by 2 bases, with 4 bases of the junction left unmatched. The CDR3 DNA is TGTGCCAGCAGTGAAGCCCGGGACTACACCTACGAGCAGTACTTC. Translating gives CASSEARDYTYEQYF.

V and J are TRBV29-1 and TRBJ1-2; tentative D call: TRBD1 (6 bases). V lost 5 bases, J lost 3 bases, and 10 bases lay in between. From germline, CDR1 is SQVTM and CDR2 ANQGSEA. This CDR3 is built from 12 residues. The CDR3 bases are TGCAGCGTTTGGGCAGGGGACTATGGCTACACCTTC. It yields the protein CSVWAGDYGYTF.

The chain carries TRBV5-4 and TRBJ2-1; possibly TRBD1 for D (6 bases). CDR3 length equals 14 residues. V lost 0 bases and J lost 3, with 7 bases in between. Germline assignment: CDR1 SGHNT and CDR2 YYREEE (reference sequence). CDR3 nucleotides: TGTGCCAGCAGCTTGGTAGGGGGCTACAATGAGCAGTTCTTC. Protein sequence: CASSLVGGYNEQFF.

This chain links TRBV7-8 with TRBJ1-1, with 11 bases that match TRBD1. CDR1 is SGHVS and CDR2 is FQNEAQ in the germline V gene. This CDR3 is 15 amino acids long. V shed 3 bases and J 4 bases; nucleotides not matched to a gene: 4. The CDR3: CASSLDRGLATEAFF. CDR3 DNA: TGTGCCAGCAGCTTGGACAGGGGGCTGGCCACTGAAGCTTTCTTT.

The sample holds a few counts of this clone. The rearrangement uses TRBV28 and TRBJ2-2; D gene unclear. Germline V gives CDR1 MDHEN, CDR2 SYDVKM. V dropped 6 bases and J dropped 2 bases, with 4 bases sitting between them. CDR3 length: 12 amino acids. The CDR3 loop is CASRSNTGELFF. The CDR3 DNA reads as TGTGCCAGCAGATCTAACACCGGGGAGCTGTTTTTT.

The chain combines TRBV10-3 with TRBJ2-6; perhaps TRBD1 as D (5 bases). Germline CDR1 ENHRY, CDR2 SYGVKD. This CDR3 region has 17 residues. Between the trimmed V and J ends, which lost 6 bases and 2 bases, there was a span of 17 bases. The CDR3 bases are TGTGCCATCAGCCCTCAGGGCCCATTGACTGGGGCCAACGTCCTGACTTTC. Its translation is CAISPQGPLTGANVLTF.

V gene TRBV15 combines with J gene TRBJ2-1; D is undetermined. The V gene's germline CDR1 is LNHNV and CDR2 YYDKDF (reference sequence). CDR3 length equals 14 residues. V lost 1 base and J lost 5, with 9 bases in between. CDR3 residues: CATSRVRSDNEQFF. CDR3 sequence (DNA): TGTGCCACCAGCAGAGTCCGGTCCGACAATGAGCAGTTCTTC.

The rearrangement links TRBV7-6 to TRBJ1-3, with unresolved D. Trimming pared 6 bases from V and 0 bases from J, leaving 12 bases between. CDR3 length: 15 residues. Germline lookup yields CDR1 SGHVS and CDR2 FNYEAQ. The CDR3 reads CASSRGSVSGNTIYF. The CDR3 DNA reads as TGTGCCAGCAGTCGAGGGTCAGTCTCTGGAAACACCATATATTTT.

J is TRBJ1-4 and V is TRBV6-6; weak D call: TRBD1 (5 bases). CDR3 length: 13 amino acids. V lost 2 bases to trimming and J lost 8 bases, with 9 bases between them. Germline CDR1 MNHNY, CDR2 SVGAGI (reference sequence). The CDR3 DNA sequence: TGTGCCAGCAGTTACCCAGGGTTCGAAAAACTGTTTTTT. The encoded protein is CASSYPGFEKLFF.